The rows below give T cell receptor beta chains drawn from one sample of a study of cytomegalovirus exposure and HLA in healthy donors. Libraries were prepared by immunoSEQ multiplex PCR; TCRdb keeps only in-frame clonotypes and omits some of them. The profile shows roughly 80,000 clones, just over 75% of them singletons. The specimen sequenced was PBMCs. These receptors all come from a man between 45 and 60 years old in good health and CMV-seropositive. Each CDR3 is given with its conserved first and last residue. The D gene is left open where the match is weak. Clone size appears in some rows only: once, few, many, or a class for an expanded clone.

V: TRBV9; size: NA; J: TRBJ2-3; D: NA; CDR3: CASSVSVDTQYF; DNA: TGTGCCAGCAGCGTATCGGTAGATACGCAGTATTTT
V: TRBV7-9; size: NA; J: TRBJ1-4; D: NA; CDR3: CASSPKALTRIDGEKLFF; DNA: TGTGCCAGCAGCCCCAAGGCTCTAACCAGGATTGACGGTGAAAAACTGTTTTTT
V: TRBV2; size: NA; J: TRBJ2-7; D: NA; CDR3: CATESGTTSYEQYF; DNA: TGTGCCACCGAGAGCGGGACAACCAGCTACGAGCAGTACTTC
V: TRBV6-4; size: NA; J: TRBJ1-1; D: TRBD1; CDR3: CASSRGMNTEAFF; DNA: TGTGCCAGCAGCAGGGGGATGAACACTGAAGCTTTCTTT
V: TRBV5-1; size: few; J: TRBJ2-2; D: TRBD1; CDR3: CASSLTGVSTGELFF; DNA: TGCGCCAGCAGCTTAACAGGGGTTAGCACCGGGGAGCTGTTTTTT
V: TRBV11-3; size: NA; J: TRBJ2-5; D: NA; CDR3: CASSLGYREETQYF; DNA: TGTGCCAGCAGCTTAGGATACAGGGAGGAGACCCAGTACTTC
V: TRBV7-8; size: NA; J: TRBJ2-1; D: NA; CDR3: CASSSRGIDYNEQFF; DNA: TGTGCCAGCAGCTCGCGGGGCATTGACTACAATGAGCAGTTCTTC
V: TRBV18; size: NA; J: TRBJ2-7; D: NA; CDR3: CASSPPRQLYEQYF; DNA: TGTGCCAGCTCACCACCGAGACAGCTCTACGAGCAGTACTTC
V: TRBV5-1; size: NA; J: TRBJ2-1; D: TRBD2; CDR3: CASSSLAGGYNEQFF; DNA: TGCGCCAGCAGCTCACTAGCGGGAGGGTACAATGAGCAGTTCTTC
V: TRBV2; size: once; J: TRBJ1-5; D: TRBD1; CDR3: CASRTGSFQPQHF; DNA: TGTGCCAGCAGGACAGGGTCTTTTCAGCCCCAGCATTTT
V: TRBV30; size: NA; J: TRBJ1-1; D: NA; CDR3: CASMTEENTEAFF; DNA: TGTGCCTCCATGACAGAAGAAAACACTGAAGCTTTCTTT
V: TRBV5-8; size: NA; J: TRBJ2-1; D: NA; CDR3: CASSLSHLKGSGFSYNEQFF; DNA: TGTGCCAGCAGCTTAAGTCATCTAAAGGGTTCGGGGTTCTCCTACAATGAGCAGTTCTTC
V: TRBV10-2; size: NA; J: TRBJ1-1; D: NA; CDR3: CASSGNRKMNTEAFF; DNA: TGCGCCAGCAGTGGTAACAGAAAAATGAACACTGAAGCTTTCTTT
V: TRBV6-1; size: NA; J: TRBJ2-7; D: TRBD2; CDR3: CASSEARLADFYEQYF; DNA: TGTGCCAGCAGTGAAGCTCGTCTAGCGGACTTCTACGAGCAGTACTTC